The next 15 T cell receptor beta chains were all read from a single sample in a study of blood T cell repertoires in COVID-19. This table comes from immunoSEQ multiplex PCR, and its TCRdb copy is limited to in-frame clones, with some not included. Counted here are 150,000 to 200,000 clones, over 90% occurring once; the ten biggest clones make up 2%. Specimen: peripheral blood. These receptors were taken from an older woman with COVID-19, enrolled during active disease.

Only a few counts were recorded for this clone. The chain couples TRBV7-2 to TRBJ1-2, with D perhaps TRBD1 (5 bases). V was trimmed by 3 bases and J by 4 bases, leaving 12 bases between them. Looked up from germline, CDR1 is SGHTA and CDR2 is FQGNSA. The CDR3 loop spans 14 amino acids. The CDR3 region has the DNA TGTGCCAGCAGCTTCCTACAGGCACGCTATGGCTACACCTTC. This codes for CASSFLQARYGYTF.

The genes are TRBV2 and TRBJ1-1, with D possibly matching TRBD1 (5 bases). Between the trimmed V and J ends, which lost 4 bases and 9 bases, there was a span of 9 bases. The length of the CDR3 is 11 residues. Germline assignment: CDR1 SNHLY and CDR2 FYNNEI. CDR3 in DNA: TGTGCCAGCAGTGGGGGCAATAAAGCTTTCTTT. This encodes CASSGGNKAFF. The full variable domain, rest sourced from reference TRBV2 and TRBJ1-1, is EPEVTQTPSHQVTQMGQEVILRCVPISNHLYFYWYRQILGQKVEFLVSFYNNEISEKSEIFDDQFSVERPDGSNFTLKIRSTKLEDSAMYFCASSGGNKAFFGQGTRLTVV.

J is TRBJ2-7 and V is TRBV4-3, with TRBD2 as a possible D gene (6 bases). Trimming took off 0 bases at V and 3 bases at J, with 12 bases between the two ends. CDR3 size: 15 residues. From germline, CDR1 is LGHNA and CDR2 YSLEER. This chain's CDR3 is CASSQEWGLVYEQYF. CDR3 in DNA: TGCGCCAGCAGCCAAGAATGGGGACTTGTCTACGAGCAGTACTTC.

The chain couples TRBV5-4 to TRBJ2-7, with D possibly matching TRBD2 (5 bases). V shed 4 bases and J shed 3 bases, with 14 bases lying between them. Germline CDR1 SGHNT, CDR2 YYREEE (reference sequence). This CDR3 has 14 residues. The DNA of the CDR3 is TGTGCCAGCAGCACCGACGGACGGGACTACGAGCAGTACTTC. It codes for CASSTDGRDYEQYF.

The chain combines TRBV6-4 with TRBJ1-2, with TRBD1 as a possible D gene (5 bases). The length of the CDR3 is 14 residues. CDR1 and CDR2 from the germline V gene are MRHNA and SNTAGT. V dropped 0 bases and J dropped 6 bases, with 11 bases sitting between them. The CDR3 sequence: CASSDSSTGDGYTF. As DNA, the CDR3 is TGTGCCAGCAGTGACTCGAGCACAGGTGATGGCTACACCTTC.

The chain employs TRBV9 and TRBJ2-5; the match to TRBD2 covers 11 bases. The length of the CDR3 is 18 residues. V shed 3 bases and J 5 bases; nucleotides not matched to a gene: 15. Germline values: CDR1 SGDLS, CDR2 YYNGEE. The CDR3 here is CASSEPSGTSGFGETQYF. The CDR3 DNA reads as TGTGCCAGCAGCGAGCCCTCCGGGACTAGCGGTTTCGGGGAGACCCAGTACTTC.

This chain uses TRBV11-2 with TRBJ2-3; the D gene is possibly TRBD1 (5 bases). Trimming took off 3 bases at V and 3 bases at J, with 10 bases between the two ends. The CDR3 has 14 residues. The V gene's germline CDR1 is SGHAT and CDR2 FQNNGV. This CDR3 is CASSLGQGTDTQYF. The CDR3 bases are TGTGCCAGCAGCTTGGGGCAGGGTACAGATACGCAGTATTTT.

The chain carries TRBV4-1 and TRBJ2-7; D might be TRBD2 (5 bases). This CDR3 contains 11 residues. The germline V and J ends were trimmed by 4 bases and 7 bases, with 8 bases remaining between them. Germline-derived CDR1 and CDR2 are MGHRA and YSYEKL. CDR3 loop: CASSPGGEQYF. The DNA for the CDR3 is TGCGCCAGCAGCCCTGGAGGAGAGCAGTACTTC.

The chain links TRBV29-1 to TRBJ2-7; 11 bases are shared with TRBD2. With 6 bases clipped from V and 3 bases from J, the junction kept 7 bases outside the gene matches. The CDR3 length is 14 residues. The germline V gene has CDR1 SQVTM and CDR2 ANQGSEA. The CDR3 DNA reads as TGCAGCGTGGGTAGCGGGGGGGCCGGCTACGAGCAGTACTTC. It yields the protein CSVGSGGAGYEQYF.

The rearrangement links TRBV5-6 to TRBJ1-2, with a possible D match to TRBD1 (6 bases). Trimming shortened V by 3 bases and J by 4 bases, and 19 bases separated the two germline ends. CDR1 SGHDT and CDR2 YYEEEE come from the germline V gene. The length of the CDR3 is 16 residues. The chain's CDR3 is CASSSKQGALPYGYTF. The DNA of the CDR3 is TGTGCCAGCAGCTCCAAACAGGGTGCCCTACCCTATGGCTACACCTTC. Together with reference TRBV5-6 and TRBJ1-2, the CDR3 gives the full variable domain: DAGVTQSPTHLIKTRGQQVTLRCSPKSGHDTVSWYQQALGQGPQFIFQYYEEEERQRGNFPDRFSGHQFPNYSSELNVNALLLGDSALYLCASSSKQGALPYGYTFGSGTRLTVV.

The chain carries TRBV18 and TRBJ1-2; TRBD1 agrees at 8 bases. CDR3 length: 15 amino acids. V dropped 0 bases and J dropped 7; count of bases not matched to a gene: 7. Germline V lookup: CDR1 KGHSH, CDR2 LQKENI. CDR3 nucleotide sequence: TGTGCCAGCTCACCACCGGGGGCAGGGGGCTTTGGCTACACCTTC. Translated, it gives CASSPPGAGGFGYTF.

The chain couples TRBV11-2 to TRBJ1-1; D perhaps matches TRBD1 (6 bases). The CDR3 spans 15 residues. Trimming removed 4 bases from V and 0 bases from J, with 12 bases in between. From germline, CDR1 is SGHAT and CDR2 FQNNGV. In nucleotides, the CDR3 is TGTGCCAGCAGCTCCGCCGGGACACTGAACACTGAAGCTTTCTTT. This encodes CASSSAGTLNTEAFF.

A few counts support this clone. The chain carries TRBV5-1 and TRBJ1-1; D might be TRBD1 (5 bases). The V end lost 3 bases, the J end lost 4 bases, and 10 bases lay between the germline ends. From germline, CDR1 is SGHRS and CDR2 YFSETQ. CDR3 length: 13 residues. The CDR3, as DNA: TGCGCCAGCAGCTGGGGGGAGGGCACTGAAGCTTTCTTT. Translated, it gives CASSWGEGTEAFF.

The chain has TRBV18 and TRBJ1-1, with 7 nucleotides matching TRBD1. With 3 bases clipped from V and 1 base from J, the junction kept 2 bases outside the gene matches. Germline loops: CDR1 KGHSH, CDR2 LQKENI. CDR3 length equals 14 residues. CDR3 residues: CASSPRQGNTEAFF. The CDR3 DNA sequence: TGTGCCAGCTCACCTCGACAGGGGAACACTGAAGCTTTCTTT.

This CDR3 reads CASTATNEKLFF. In DNA form, the CDR3 reads TGTGCCTCTACCGCAACTAATGAAAAACTGTTTTTT. This chain joins TRBV19 and TRBJ1-4; D is undetermined. V lost 11 bases and J 0 bases, leaving 7 bases between the germline ends. Germline-derived CDR1 and CDR2 are LNHDA and SQIVND (reference sequence). The CDR3 extends over 12 amino acids.